The 26 T cell receptor beta chains given below trace back to one sample, sequenced in a study of shared T cell receptors in the human thymus. The method was immunoSEQ multiplex PCR; TCRdb's version includes in-frame clones alone and lacks a portion of them. The table includes roughly 660,000 clones, 88% detected once. These data were likewise used in another study, on human thymus T cells.

The sample comprised thymocytes. The receptors derive from a boy in the first two years of life with a congenital heart defect.

Worth noting for this clone: One junction end disagrees with the germline gene, perhaps due to a read error. The chain combines TRBV10-3 with TRBJ1-5, with D perhaps TRBD1 (6 bases). Germline V lookup: CDR1 ENHRY, CDR2 SYGVKD. The CDR3 loop spans 17 amino acids. CDR3 nucleotide sequence: TGTGCCATCAGTGAGTCCCACAGGGAGAATAGGAATCAGGCCCAGCATTTT. This translates into CAISESHRENRNQAQHF.

The V and J genes are TRBV29-1 and TRBJ2-2, with D tentatively TRBD1 (5 bases). The germline V gene encodes CDR1 SQVTM and CDR2 ANQGSEA. V lost 8 bases, J lost 1 base, and 11 bases lay in between. CDR3 size: 13 residues. In nucleotides, the CDR3 is TGCAGCATCCCGACAGAGAACACCGGGGAGCTGTTTTTT. Protein sequence: CSIPTENTGELFF.

The chain employs TRBV4-3 and TRBJ2-3; D not certain. The CDR3 has 16 amino acids. Germline V CDR1 and CDR2: LGHNA, YSLEER. The V gene lost 1 base and the J gene lost 0 bases, with 11 bases spanning the gap. The CDR3 spells CASSQVPTSSTDTQYF. CDR3 coding DNA: TGCGCCAGCAGCCAAGTCCCTACCTCTAGCACAGATACGCAGTATTTT.

The V and J genes are TRBV4-1 and TRBJ2-7, with D hard to call. This CDR3 has 14 amino acids. V gave up 10 bases and J gave up 4 bases, with 20 bases separating them. Germline assignment: CDR1 MGHRA and CDR2 YSYEKL. For the CDR3, the DNA is TGCGCCACCAGACCAGTTACCACTACATACGAGCAGTACTTC. Translation: CATRPVTTTYEQYF.

The gene calls are TRBV5-1 and TRBJ2-2; 7 bases line up with TRBD1. V shed 0 bases, J shed 1 base, and the junction held 3 bases outside the gene matches. CDR3 size: 16 residues. The V gene's germline CDR1 is SGHRS and CDR2 YFSETQ. DNA of the CDR3: TGCGCCAGCAGCTTGGATGACAGGGTGAACACCGGGGAGCTGTTTTTT. Its protein product is CASSLDDRVNTGELFF.

The chain has TRBV2 and TRBJ1-1; possible D gene TRBD1, 6 bases. Trimming left V 6 bases short and J 7 bases short, with 12 bases between. The V gene's germline CDR1 is SNHLY and CDR2 FYNNEI. The CDR3 is made up of 12 amino acids. Here the CDR3 reads CASSGGLGEAFF. The CDR3, as DNA: TGTGCCAGCAGCGGGGGGCTCGGTGAAGCTTTCTTT. The entire variable domain, with the rest obtained from reference TRBV2 and TRBJ1-1, is as follows: EPEVTQTPSHQVTQMGQEVILRCVPISNHLYFYWYRQILGQKVEFLVSFYNNEISEKSEIFDDQFSVERPDGSNFTLKIRSTKLEDSAMYFCASSGGLGEAFFGQGTRLTVV.

The chain uses TRBV11-3 and TRBJ1-4; 7 bases align to TRBD1. The CDR3 is 14 amino acids. J lost 8 bases, V lost 5 bases, and 8 bases had no gene match. CDR1 and CDR2 from the germline V gene are SGHNT and YENEEA. The CDR3 loop reads CASSTTGELEKLFF. The CDR3 DNA is TGTGCCAGCAGCACCACAGGGGAGCTCGAAAAACTGTTTTTT.

This sequence joins TRBV18 and TRBJ2-1, with 14 bases lining up with TRBD2. The CDR3 covers 17 residues. With V trimmed by 4 bases and J by 2 bases, 4 bases remained unmatched. The germline V gene encodes CDR1 KGHSH and CDR2 LQKENI. CDR3 DNA: TGTGCCAGCTCACAGACTAGCGGGAGGGGGCCCTACAATGAGCAGTTCTTC. Amino acids: CASSQTSGRGPYNEQFF.

A single count supports this clone. V gene TRBV2 combines with J gene TRBJ1-2, with D possibly matching TRBD1 (6 bases). Trimming pared 6 bases from V and 0 bases from J, leaving 11 bases between. Germline loops: CDR1 SNHLY, CDR2 FYNNEI. The CDR3 loop spans 14 amino acids. The DNA for the CDR3 is TGTGCCAGCAGCCCGGGACACCCTAACTATGGCTACACCTTC. It encodes CASSPGHPNYGYTF. Full variable domain (remainder filled in from reference TRBV2 and TRBJ1-2): EPEVTQTPSHQVTQMGQEVILRCVPISNHLYFYWYRQILGQKVEFLVSFYNNEISEKSEIFDDQFSVERPDGSNFTLKIRSTKLEDSAMYFCASSPGHPNYGYTFGSGTRLTVV.

V and J are TRBV9 and TRBJ1-3, with TRBD1 matching 9 bases. The CDR3 contains 17 residues. CDR1 is SGDLS, CDR2 YYNGEE, per germline. V lost 4 bases and J lost 3; bases outside the gene matches: 11. The CDR3 DNA is TGTGCCAGCAGCCCCCGTCCCGGGACAGGGTTTGGAAACACCATATATTTT. This codes for CASSPRPGTGFGNTIYF.

The gene calls are TRBV2 and TRBJ2-5; 8 bases match TRBD2. Germline CDR1 SNHLY, CDR2 FYNNEI. This CDR3 has 16 residues. The ends lost 2 bases at V and 1 base at J; junction bases unmatched: 6. The DNA of the CDR3 is TGTGCCAGCAGTGAATCGGCGGGAGGACCCCAAGAGACCCAGTACTTC. Translating it yields CASSESAGGPQETQYF. Supplemented by reference TRBV2 and TRBJ2-5, the full variable domain reads EPEVTQTPSHQVTQMGQEVILRCVPISNHLYFYWYRQILGQKVEFLVSFYNNEISEKSEIFDDQFSVERPDGSNFTLKIRSTKLEDSAMYFCASSESAGGPQETQYFGPGTRLLVL.

This chain uses TRBV29-1 with TRBJ2-3; TRBD1 agrees at 10 bases. J gave up 2 bases and V 0 bases, and 8 bases lay outside the gene matches. This CDR3 spans 17 amino acids. Germline lookup yields CDR1 SQVTM and CDR2 ANQGSEA. The CDR3 spells CSVEDVDRGLYTDTQYF. Here the CDR3 DNA reads TGCAGCGTTGAAGATGTGGACAGGGGGTTGTACACAGATACGCAGTATTTT.

V gene TRBV29-1 combines with J gene TRBJ2-7, with D possibly matching TRBD1 (6 bases). Germline CDR1 and CDR2: SQVTM and ANQGSEA. Trimming shortened V by 6 bases and J by 0 bases, and 9 bases separated the two germline ends. The CDR3 loop spans 12 amino acids. For the CDR3, the DNA is TGCAGCGTCACAGGGTACTCCTACGAGCAGTACTTC. Protein sequence: CSVTGYSYEQYF.

This chain joins TRBV27 and TRBJ2-1; 9 nucleotides match TRBD2. Germline CDR1 is MNHEY and CDR2 is SMNVEV (reference sequence). The CDR3 has 14 residues. Trimming removed 2 bases from V and 6 bases from J; junction bases left unmatched: 2. The CDR3 here is CASSLISGSNEQFF. For the CDR3, the DNA is TGTGCCAGCAGTTTAATTAGCGGGAGCAATGAGCAGTTCTTC.

The chain employs TRBV6-1 and TRBJ1-5; 9 bases map to TRBD1. This CDR3 contains 13 residues. Germline CDR1 is MNHNS and CDR2 is SASEGT. With 6 bases clipped from V and 7 bases from J, the junction kept 4 bases outside the gene matches. CDR3 in amino acids: CASSRTGEQPQHF. The CDR3 DNA is TGTGCCAGCAGCAGGACAGGGGAGCAGCCCCAGCATTTT.

The CDR3 spells CFVTGGGETQYF. The CDR3 DNA reads TGCTTCGTTACGGGTGGGGGGGAGACCCAGTACTTC. V usage is TRBV29-1 and J usage is TRBJ2-5, with D possibly matching TRBD2 (6 bases). Germline assignment: CDR1 SQVTM and CDR2 ANQGSEA. This CDR3 has 12 residues. Complete variable domain (other parts from reference TRBV29-1 and TRBJ2-5): SAVISQKPSRDICQRGTSLTIQCQVDSQVTMMFWYRQQPGQSLTLIATANQGSEATYESGFVIDKFPISRPNLTFSTLTVSNMSPEDSSIYLCFVTGGGETQYFGPGTRLLVL.

The chain has TRBV2 and TRBJ2-1; D is possibly TRBD1 (5 bases). Trimming stripped 4 bases from V and 8 bases from J, with 18 bases between. Germline V gene sequence: CDR1 SNHLY, CDR2 FYNNEI. The length of the CDR3 is 15 residues. The CDR3 loop is CASSAGIRLRDEQFF. The CDR3 nucleotides are TGTGCCAGCAGTGCAGGGATCAGGCTTCGGGATGAGCAGTTCTTC.

V gene TRBV10-3 combines with J gene TRBJ2-1; 10 bases agree with TRBD1. The CDR3 spans 19 residues. Unmatched junction bases numbered 16, after V lost 5 bases and J lost 3 bases. The germline gives CDR1 ENHRY, CDR2 SYGVKD. The CDR3 is CAISRPGTGDPRGYNEQFF. Here the CDR3 DNA reads TGTGCCATCAGTAGACCCGGGACAGGGGACCCGAGAGGCTACAATGAGCAGTTCTTC.

CDR3 bases: TGTGCCAGCAGTTATCGAAGGAGGGGAGGCTACACCTTC. This translates into CASSYRRRGGYTF. The rearrangement joins TRBV6-6 to TRBJ1-2, with D perhaps matching TRBD1 (5 bases). Per the germline V gene, CDR1 is MNHNY and CDR2 is SVGAGI (reference sequence). Deletions cut 3 bases from V and 8 bases from J, with 13 bases between. The CDR3 consists of 13 residues.

The V gene is TRBV15, the J gene TRBJ2-1; D perhaps matches TRBD2 (5 bases). V shed 0 bases and J shed 1 base, with 13 bases lying between them. From germline, CDR1 is LNHNV and CDR2 YYDKDF (reference sequence). This CDR3 spans 17 amino acids. DNA for the CDR3: TGTGCCACCAGCAGAGAGGCTCTAGCAGCGTCCTACAATGAGCAGTTCTTC. The encoded protein is CATSREALAASYNEQFF.

The gene calls are TRBV11-2 and TRBJ2-7; 13 bases fit TRBD2. CDR3 length: 15 amino acids. The V gene's germline CDR1 is SGHAT and CDR2 FQNNGV. J lost 3 bases, V lost 5 bases, and 4 bases had no gene match. Here the CDR3 reads CASSRRTSGGYEQYF. CDR3 sequence (DNA): TGTGCCAGCAGCCGTAGGACTAGCGGGGGCTACGAGCAGTACTTC.

This chain uses TRBV30 with TRBJ2-7, with 7 bases aligning to TRBD2. The germline V gene encodes CDR1 GTSNPN and CDR2 SVGIG (reference sequence). The CDR3 extends over 17 amino acids. V lost 0 bases and J lost 0; bases outside the gene matches: 11. CDR3 in amino acids: CAWSVRGLAVSSYEQYF. CDR3 nucleotide sequence: TGTGCCTGGAGTGTACGTGGGCTAGCGGTTAGCTCCTACGAGCAGTACTTC.

A single count supports this clone. The chain has TRBV4-3 and TRBJ2-2; 8 bases are shared with TRBD1. Germline loops: CDR1 LGHNA, CDR2 YSLEER. With 1 base clipped from V and 5 bases from J, the junction kept 21 bases outside the gene matches. This CDR3 has 21 amino acids. The CDR3 spells CASSQVEIELAGQGITGELFF. DNA of the CDR3: TGCGCCAGCAGCCAAGTTGAAATTGAGTTGGCCGGACAGGGCATAACCGGGGAGCTGTTTTTT.

This clone appeared a few times. The gene calls are TRBV11-2 and TRBJ2-5; tentatively, D is TRBD1 (7 bases). Trimming removed 8 bases at V and 5 bases at J, with 24 bases between. Germline-derived CDR1 and CDR2 are SGHAT and FQNNGV. This CDR3 has 16 amino acids. The CDR3 coding sequence is TGTGCCAGCGAATCAGGGGGGCAGGGAGGCACGGAGACCCAGTACTTC. It is translated as CASESGGQGGTETQYF. Looking up the rest from reference TRBV11-2 and TRBJ2-5 gives the full variable domain: EAGVAQSPRYKIIEKRQSVAFWCNPISGHATLYWYQQILGQGPKLLIQFQNNGVVDDSQLPKDRFSAERLKGVDSTLKIQPAKLEDSAVYLCASESGGQGGTETQYFGPGTRLLVL.

The chain combines TRBV5-6 with TRBJ2-5, with TRBD2 matching 7 bases. Per the germline V gene, CDR1 is SGHDT and CDR2 is YYEEEE. The CDR3 covers 18 residues. V gave up 1 base and J gave up 5 bases; unmatched junction bases: 17. CDR3 bases: TGTGCCAGCAGCTTGTTATCGGGAGGCCGTATCCCCATGGAGACCCAGTACTTC. Amino acid sequence: CASSLLSGGRIPMETQYF.

This chain joins TRBV9 and TRBJ2-2; tentative D call: TRBD2 (6 bases). The CDR3 runs to 14 residues. CDR1 and CDR2 from the germline V gene are SGDLS and YYNGEE. The germline V and J ends were trimmed by 4 bases and 8 bases, with 15 bases remaining between them. The chain's CDR3 is CASSSRGGVGELFF. The CDR3 DNA reads TGTGCCAGCAGCTCCCGCGGCGGGGTGGGGGAGCTGTTTTTT.